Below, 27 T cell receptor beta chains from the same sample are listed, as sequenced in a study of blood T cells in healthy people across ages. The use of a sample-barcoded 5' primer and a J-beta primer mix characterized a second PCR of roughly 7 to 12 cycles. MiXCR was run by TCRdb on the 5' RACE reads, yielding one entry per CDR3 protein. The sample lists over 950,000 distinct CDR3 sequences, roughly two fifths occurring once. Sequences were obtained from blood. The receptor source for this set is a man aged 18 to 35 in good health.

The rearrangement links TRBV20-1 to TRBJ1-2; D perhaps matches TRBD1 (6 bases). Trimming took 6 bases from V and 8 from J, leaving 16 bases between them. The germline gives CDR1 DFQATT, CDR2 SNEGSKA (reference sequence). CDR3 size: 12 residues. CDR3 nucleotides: TGCAGTGCACGGGGGCAGGGTAGGGGCTACACCTTC. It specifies CSARGQGRGYTF.

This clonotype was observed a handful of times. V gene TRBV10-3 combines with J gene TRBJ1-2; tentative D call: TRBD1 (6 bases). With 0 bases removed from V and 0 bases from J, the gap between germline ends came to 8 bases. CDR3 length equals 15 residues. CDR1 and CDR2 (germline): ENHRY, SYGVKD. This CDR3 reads CAISESDSTNYGYTF. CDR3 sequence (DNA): TGTGCCATCAGTGAGTCGGACAGTACTAACTATGGCTACACCTTC.

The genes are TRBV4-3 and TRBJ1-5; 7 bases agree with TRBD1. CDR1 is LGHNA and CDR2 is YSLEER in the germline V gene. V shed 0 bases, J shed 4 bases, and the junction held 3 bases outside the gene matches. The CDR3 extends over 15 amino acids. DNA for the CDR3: TGCGCCAGCAGCCAAGAACAGGGGACTAATCAGCCCCAGCATTTT. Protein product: CASSQEQGTNQPQHF.

CDR3 in DNA: TGTGCCAGCAGCACCGGACTAGCGGGAGATTACGAGCAGTACTTC. Protein sequence: CASSTGLAGDYEQYF. V and J are TRBV5-4 and TRBJ2-1; 13 bases agree with TRBD2. The J call may be wrong; the DNA end is better matched by TRBJ2-7. In germline, CDR1 is SGHNT, CDR2 YYREEE (reference sequence). There are 15 residues in the CDR3.

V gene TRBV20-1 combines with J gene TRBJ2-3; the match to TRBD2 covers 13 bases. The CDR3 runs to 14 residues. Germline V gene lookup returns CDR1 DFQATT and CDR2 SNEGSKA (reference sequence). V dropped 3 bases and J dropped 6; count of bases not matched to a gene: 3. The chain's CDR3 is CSARGLAGLDTQYF. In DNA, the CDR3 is TGCAGTGCTAGGGGACTAGCGGGGTTGGATACGCAGTATTTT.

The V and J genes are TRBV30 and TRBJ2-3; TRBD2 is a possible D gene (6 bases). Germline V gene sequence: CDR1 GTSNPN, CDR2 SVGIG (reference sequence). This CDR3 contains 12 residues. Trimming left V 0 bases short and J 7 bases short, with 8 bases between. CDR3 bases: TGTGCCTGGAGTGTACGGGGGAATACGCAGTATTTT. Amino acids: CAWSVRGNTQYF.

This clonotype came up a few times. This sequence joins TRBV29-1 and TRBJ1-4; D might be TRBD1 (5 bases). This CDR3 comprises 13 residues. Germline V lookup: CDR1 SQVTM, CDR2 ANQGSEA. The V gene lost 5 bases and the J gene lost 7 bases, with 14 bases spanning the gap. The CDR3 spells CSVWSGSGEKLFF. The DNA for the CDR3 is TGCAGCGTTTGGTCAGGGTCCGGTGAAAAACTGTTTTTT.

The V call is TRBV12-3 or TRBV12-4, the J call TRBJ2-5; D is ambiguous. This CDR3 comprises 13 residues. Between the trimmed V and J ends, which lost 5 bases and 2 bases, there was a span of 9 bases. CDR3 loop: CASSRQRQETQYF. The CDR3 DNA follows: TGTGCCAGCAGTAGACAACGACAAGAGACCCAGTACTTC.

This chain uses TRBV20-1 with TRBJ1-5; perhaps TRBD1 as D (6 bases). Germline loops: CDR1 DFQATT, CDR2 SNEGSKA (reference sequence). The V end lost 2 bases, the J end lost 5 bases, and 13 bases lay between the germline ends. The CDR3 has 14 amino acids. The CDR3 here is CSARRGARDQPQHF. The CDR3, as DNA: TGCAGTGCTAGAAGGGGGGCCCGGGATCAGCCCCAGCATTTT.

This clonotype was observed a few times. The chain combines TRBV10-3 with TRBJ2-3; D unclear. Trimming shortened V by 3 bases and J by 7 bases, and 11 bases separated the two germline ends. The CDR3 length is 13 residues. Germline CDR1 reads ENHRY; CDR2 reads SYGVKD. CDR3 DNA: TGTGCCATCAGTGAACTGGGGTGGTATACGCAGTATTTT. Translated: CAISELGWYTQYF.

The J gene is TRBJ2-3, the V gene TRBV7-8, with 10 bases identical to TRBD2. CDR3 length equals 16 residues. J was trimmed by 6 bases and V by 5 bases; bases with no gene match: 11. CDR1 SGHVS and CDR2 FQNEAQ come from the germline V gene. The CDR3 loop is CASSPPKRGGADTQYF. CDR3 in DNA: TGTGCCAGCAGCCCTCCGAAGCGGGGGGGCGCGGATACGCAGTATTTT.

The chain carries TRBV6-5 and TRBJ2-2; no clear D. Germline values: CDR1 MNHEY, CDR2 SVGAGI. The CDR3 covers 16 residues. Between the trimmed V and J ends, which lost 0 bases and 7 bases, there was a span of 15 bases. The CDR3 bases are TGTGCCAGCAGTTACTCGTCTATCCGTCTTGGCGGGGAGCTGTTTTTT. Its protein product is CASSYSSIRLGGELFF.

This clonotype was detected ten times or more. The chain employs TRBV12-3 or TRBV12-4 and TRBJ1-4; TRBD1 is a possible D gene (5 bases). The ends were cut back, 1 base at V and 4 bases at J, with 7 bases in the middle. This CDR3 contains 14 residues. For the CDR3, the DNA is TGTGCCAGCAGTTTAGGACAGCTTAATGAAAAACTGTTTTTT. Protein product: CASSLGQLNEKLFF.

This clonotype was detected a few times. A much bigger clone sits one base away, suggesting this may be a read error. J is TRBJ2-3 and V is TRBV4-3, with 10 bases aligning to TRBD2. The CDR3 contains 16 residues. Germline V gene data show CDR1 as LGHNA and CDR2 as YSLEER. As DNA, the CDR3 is TGCACCAGCAGCCAAGACCTAGCGGGGGGCACAGATACGCAGTATTTT. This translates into CTSSQDLAGGTDTQYF.

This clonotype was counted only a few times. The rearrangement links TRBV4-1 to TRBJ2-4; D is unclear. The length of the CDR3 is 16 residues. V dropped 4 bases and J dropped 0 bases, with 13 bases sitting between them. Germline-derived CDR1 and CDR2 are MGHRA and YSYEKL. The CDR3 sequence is CASSRGLPLAKNIQYF. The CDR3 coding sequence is TGCGCCAGCAGCCGTGGGCTCCCTTTAGCCAAAAACATTCAGTACTTC.

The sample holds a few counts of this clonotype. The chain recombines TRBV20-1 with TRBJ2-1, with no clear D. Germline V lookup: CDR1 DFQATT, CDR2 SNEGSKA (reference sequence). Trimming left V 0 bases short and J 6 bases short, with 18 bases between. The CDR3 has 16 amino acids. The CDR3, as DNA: TGCAGTGCTAGAGAAGAGGTAGCAATGGAGCCCAATGAGCAGTTCTTC. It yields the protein CSAREEVAMEPNEQFF.

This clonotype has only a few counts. The CDR3 here is CASSSPGTPSTDTQYF. CDR3 in DNA: TGTGCCAGCAGCTCCCCCGGGACCCCGAGCACAGATACGCAGTATTTT. V usage is TRBV7-2 and J usage is TRBJ2-3; D is perhaps TRBD1 or TRBD2 (5 bases each). V shed 4 bases and J shed 0 bases, with 14 bases lying between them. The CDR3 extends over 16 amino acids. CDR1 SGHTA and CDR2 FQGNSA come from the germline V gene.

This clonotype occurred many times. The CDR3, as DNA: TGTGCCAGCAGTTACTCAAGGCTCTCCGAAGAGACCCAGTACTTC. This gives the protein CASSYSRLSEETQYF. V gene TRBV6-5 combines with J gene TRBJ2-5; no firm D call. The length of the CDR3 is 15 residues. V gave up 0 bases and J gave up 3 bases, with 11 bases separating them. Germline V gene lookup returns CDR1 MNHEY and CDR2 SVGAGI.

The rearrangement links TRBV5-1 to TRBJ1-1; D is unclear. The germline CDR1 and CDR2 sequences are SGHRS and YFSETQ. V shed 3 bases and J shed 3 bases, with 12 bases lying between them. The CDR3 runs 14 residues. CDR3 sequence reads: CASSSWNPDTEAFF. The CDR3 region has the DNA TGCGCCAGCAGCTCTTGGAACCCGGACACTGAAGCTTTCTTT.

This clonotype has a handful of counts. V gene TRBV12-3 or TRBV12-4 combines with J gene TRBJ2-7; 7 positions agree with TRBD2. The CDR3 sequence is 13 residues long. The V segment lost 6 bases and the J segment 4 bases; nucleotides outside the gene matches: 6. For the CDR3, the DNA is TGTGCCAGCAGCGGGGGGTCTATATACGAGCAGTACTTC. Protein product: CASSGGSIYEQYF.

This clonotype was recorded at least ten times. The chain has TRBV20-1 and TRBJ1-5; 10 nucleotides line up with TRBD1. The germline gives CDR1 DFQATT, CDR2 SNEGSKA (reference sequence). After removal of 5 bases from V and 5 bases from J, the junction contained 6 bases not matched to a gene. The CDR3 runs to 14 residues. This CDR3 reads CSASLGTGDQPQHF. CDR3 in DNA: TGCAGTGCTTCCCTCGGGACAGGGGATCAGCCCCAGCATTTT.

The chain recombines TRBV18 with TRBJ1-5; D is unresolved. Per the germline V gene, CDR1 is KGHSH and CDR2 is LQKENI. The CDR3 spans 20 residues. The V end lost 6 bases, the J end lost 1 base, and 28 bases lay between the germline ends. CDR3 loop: CASSLIRNHVPEISNQPQHF. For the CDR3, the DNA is TGTGCCAGCTCCCTCATCCGAAACCACGTTCCAGAAATCAGCAATCAGCCCCAGCATTTT.

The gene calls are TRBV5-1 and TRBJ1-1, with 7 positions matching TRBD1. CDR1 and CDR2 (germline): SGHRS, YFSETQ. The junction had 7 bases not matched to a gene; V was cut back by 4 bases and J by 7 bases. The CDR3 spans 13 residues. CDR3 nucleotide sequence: TGCGCCAGCAGCCCGGGGGGACAGATTGAAGCTTTCTTT. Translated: CASSPGGQIEAFF. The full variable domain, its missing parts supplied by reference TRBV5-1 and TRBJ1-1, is KAGVTQTPRYLIKTRGQQVTLSCSPISGHRSVSWYQQTPGQGLQFLFEYFSETQRNKGNFPGRFSGRQFSNSRSEMNVSTLELGDSALYLCASSPGGQIEAFFGQGTRLTVV.

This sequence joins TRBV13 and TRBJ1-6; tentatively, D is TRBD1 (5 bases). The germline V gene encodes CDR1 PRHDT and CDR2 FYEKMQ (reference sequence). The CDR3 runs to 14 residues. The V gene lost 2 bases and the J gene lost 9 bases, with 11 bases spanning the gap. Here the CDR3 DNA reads TGTGCCAGCAGCTTATCGCCCAGGGCTTCACCCCTCCACTTT. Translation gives CASSLSPRASPLHF.

Here the CDR3 DNA reads TGCAGTGCTAGAGTTGGGGGGCCTCACTACAATGAGCAGTACTTC. Encoded protein: CSARVGGPHYNEQYF. V is TRBV20-1 and J is TRBJ2-1; D is tentatively TRBD1 or TRBD2 (6 bases each). The J call is doubtful: the DNA matches TRBJ2-7 better. The CDR3 has 15 residues. Germline V gives CDR1 DFQATT, CDR2 SNEGSKA (reference sequence).

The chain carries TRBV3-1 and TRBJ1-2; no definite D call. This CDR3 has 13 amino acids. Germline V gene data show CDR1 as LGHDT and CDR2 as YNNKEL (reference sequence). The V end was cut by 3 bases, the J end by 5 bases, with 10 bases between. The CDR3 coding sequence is TGTGCCAGCAGCCATGGGCAGGCATATGGCTACACCTTC. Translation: CASSHGQAYGYTF.

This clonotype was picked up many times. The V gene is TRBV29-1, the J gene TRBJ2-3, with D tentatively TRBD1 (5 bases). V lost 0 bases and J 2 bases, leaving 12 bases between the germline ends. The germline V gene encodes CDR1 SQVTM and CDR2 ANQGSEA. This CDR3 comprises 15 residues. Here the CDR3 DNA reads TGCAGCGTTGAAGATCCCTTGACAGTCACAGATACGCAGTATTTT. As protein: CSVEDPLTVTDTQYF.